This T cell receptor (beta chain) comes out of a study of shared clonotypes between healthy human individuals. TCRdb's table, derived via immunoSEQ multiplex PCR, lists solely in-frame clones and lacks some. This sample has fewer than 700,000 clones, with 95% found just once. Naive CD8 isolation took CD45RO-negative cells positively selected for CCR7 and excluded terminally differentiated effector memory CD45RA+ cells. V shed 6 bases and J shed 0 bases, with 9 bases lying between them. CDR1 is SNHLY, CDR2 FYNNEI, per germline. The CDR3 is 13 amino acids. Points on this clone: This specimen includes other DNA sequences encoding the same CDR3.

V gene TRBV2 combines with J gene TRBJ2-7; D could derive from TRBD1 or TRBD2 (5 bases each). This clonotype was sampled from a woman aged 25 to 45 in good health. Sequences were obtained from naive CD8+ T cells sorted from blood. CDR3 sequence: CASRGRSSYEQYF. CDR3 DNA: TGTGCCAGCAGGGGACGGAGCTCCTACGAGCAGTACTTC.